What follows are 31 T cell receptor beta chains derived from one specimen sequenced in a study of T cell repertoires in cytomegalovirus infection (dated by TCRdb to between 2018 and 2020). Data came from an Illumina HiSeq 1500. TCRdb trimmed the raw reads at Q25, called clones with MiXCR and kept productive beta chains. Here each entry gathers all rows of one CDR3 protein and keeps the most common genes and DNA. The sample table records about 490,000 distinct CDR3 sequences; 11% of these occur just once. Together, the top ten hold more than 8.5% of the sample. The material sequenced was PBMCs. Receptors originate from a human donor in good health (CMV status not recorded). Some clones in this sample may be carry-over from other donors' samples.

This clonotype was counted at least ten times. This rearrangement joins TRBV11-2 to TRBJ2-5, with TRBD2 identical over 8 bases. This CDR3 comprises 15 residues. Germline V gene sequence: CDR1 SGHAT, CDR2 FQNNGV. V was clipped by 8 bases and J by 4 bases; unmatched bases: 12. CDR3 protein: CASAPSGLAGETQYF. Written as DNA, the CDR3 is TGTGCCAGCGCACCATCCGGGCTAGCGGGAGAGACCCAGTACTTC.

V usage is TRBV18 and J usage is TRBJ2-1; tentative D call: TRBD1 (6 bases). The CDR3 spans 12 residues. V lost 0 bases and J lost 15, with 12 bases in between. CDR1 and CDR2 (germline): KGHSH, LQKENI. For the CDR3, the DNA is TGTGCCAGCTCACCACCCGGGGACACACGGTTCTTC. Translation gives CASSPPGDTRFF.

The table lists this clonotype with a count of one. The chain has TRBV5-1 and TRBJ2-3, with 9 positions matching TRBD2. Trimming removed 3 bases from V and 2 bases from J; junction bases left unmatched: 4. In germline, CDR1 is SGHRS, CDR2 YFSETQ. The CDR3 loop spans 15 amino acids. CDR3 loop: CASSSASGITDTQYF. DNA of the CDR3: TGCGCCAGCAGCTCCGCTAGCGGGATCACAGATACGCAGTATTTT.

The rearrangement links TRBV30 to TRBJ1-2; 7 bases match TRBD1. The CDR3 is made up of 13 amino acids. Trimming cost V 1 base and J 6 bases; bases outside gene matches: 5. Germline CDR1 and CDR2: GTSNPN and SVGIG (reference sequence). The CDR3 DNA follows: TGTGCCTGGAGTGGAGGTCAGGGGGATGGCTACACCTTC. It yields the protein CAWSGGQGDGYTF.

This clonotype was seen repeatedly, ten times or more. The chain couples TRBV28 to TRBJ1-1; no reliable D call. Trimming pared 5 bases from V and 1 base from J, leaving 14 bases between. The CDR3 is 15 amino acids. Germline V gene data show CDR1 as MDHEN and CDR2 as SYDVKM. The CDR3 reads CASSMLGRQNTEAFF. In nucleotides, the CDR3 is TGTGCCAGCAGTATGCTTGGCCGGCAGAACACTGAAGCTTTCTTT.

The chain uses TRBV19 and TRBJ2-3; D possibly uses TRBD1 or TRBD2 (5 bases each). CDR1 is LNHDA and CDR2 is SQIVND in the germline V gene (reference sequence). The CDR3 extends over 14 amino acids. The ends were cut back, 4 bases at V and 4 bases at J, with 12 bases in the middle. For the CDR3, the DNA is TGTGCCAGTAGTAGGGCAGGGACGGCAGATACGCAGTATTTT. This encodes CASSRAGTADTQYF.

The chain is built from TRBV20-1 and TRBJ1-6; 7 bases map to TRBD1. CDR1 and CDR2 from the germline V gene are DFQATT and SNEGSKA (reference sequence). V trimming: 6 bases; J trimming: 10 bases; junction bases outside the gene matches: 15. The CDR3 sequence is 15 residues long. This chain's CDR3 is CSARGWAGGESPLHF. The CDR3, as DNA: TGCAGTGCCCGGGGGTGGGCAGGGGGTGAATCACCCCTCCACTTT.

This clonotype was recorded a few times. The V gene is TRBV12-3 or TRBV12-4, the J gene TRBJ1-3; TRBD1 matches at 9 bases. The CDR3 has 17 amino acids. The V gene end was trimmed by 2 bases and the J gene end by 8 bases; junction bases not matched to a gene: 13. CDR3 nucleotide sequence: TGTGCCAGCAGTTTAAGAGGGGAACAGGGGGCTCGAGACACCATATATTTT. This gives the protein CASSLRGEQGARDTIYF.

This clonotype was counted many times. The chain uses TRBV24-1 and TRBJ2-1, with 16 bases aligning to TRBD2. Germline V gene sequence: CDR1 KGHDR, CDR2 SFDVKD. The CDR3 extends over 19 amino acids. Losses at the gene ends were 4 bases for V and 4 bases for J; bases not matched to a gene: 9. The CDR3 nucleotides are TGTGCCACCAGTGACGCGGGACTAGCGGGAGGGAGTAGGTACAATGAGCAGTTCTTC. This gives the protein CATSDAGLAGGSRYNEQFF.

On this clonotype: A read error may explain this, as a much larger clone is one base away. The gene calls are TRBV12-3 or TRBV12-4 and TRBJ2-3; 9 nucleotides match TRBD1. The CDR3 covers 16 residues. With 3 bases clipped from V and 4 bases from J, the junction kept 8 bases outside the gene matches. CDR3 in DNA: TGTGCCAGCAGTTTGGACCGGGACAGGGTGGCAGATACGCAGTATTTT. Translation: CASSLDRDRVADTQYF.

This clonotype was found a few times. The chain employs TRBV2 and TRBJ2-7, with D maybe TRBD1 (6 bases). The V gene lost 8 bases and the J gene lost 7 bases, with 18 bases spanning the gap. The CDR3 spans 13 residues. Germline V gives CDR1 SNHLY, CDR2 FYNNEI. The CDR3 nucleotides are TGTGCCAGCGGAACAGGGTTCTCCCTGGAGCAGTACTTC. Translated, it gives CASGTGFSLEQYF.

This clonotype showed up many times. This sequence joins TRBV12-3 or TRBV12-4 and TRBJ2-1, with D perhaps given as TRBD1 or TRBD2 (6 bases each). The germline V and J ends were trimmed by 1 base and 5 bases, with 9 bases remaining between them. The CDR3 has 14 residues. CDR3 DNA sequence: TGTGCCAGCAGTTTAGGGGGGGCCCACAATGAGCAGTTCTTC. Protein: CASSLGGAHNEQFF.

This chain uses TRBV2 with TRBJ1-2, with D tentatively TRBD1 (5 bases). The germline CDR1 and CDR2 sequences are SNHLY and FYNNEI. This CDR3 is 12 amino acids long. The V gene lost 0 bases and the J gene lost 10 bases, with 9 bases spanning the gap. CDR3 sequence: CASSEAWGLYTF. The CDR3 DNA follows: TGTGCCAGCAGTGAAGCGTGGGGCCTCTACACCTTC. Supplemented by reference TRBV2 and TRBJ1-2, the full variable domain reads EPEVTQTPSHQVTQMGQEVILRCVPISNHLYFYWYRQILGQKVEFLVSFYNNEISEKSEIFDDQFSVERPDGSNFTLKIRSTKLEDSAMYFCASSEAWGLYTFGSGTRLTVV.

In the case of this clonotype: This may come from a read error, since a much larger clone is one base off. V and J are TRBV3-1 and TRBJ1-5; D uncertain. This CDR3 is built from 12 residues. Germline assignment: CDR1 LGHDT and CDR2 YNNKEL (reference sequence). Trimming pared 1 base from V and 4 bases from J, leaving 2 bases between. The CDR3: CASSQANQPQHF. Written as DNA, the CDR3 is TGTGCCAGCAGCCAAGCTAATCAGCCCCAGCATTTT.

This clonotype was detected many times. The V and J genes are TRBV20-1 and TRBJ1-2; 12 nucleotides line up with TRBD1. CDR3 size: 14 residues. J lost 7 bases, V lost 0 bases, and 3 bases had no gene match. CDR1 and CDR2 from the germline V gene are DFQATT and SNEGSKA (reference sequence). The CDR3 DNA follows: TGCAGTGCTAGAGATGGGACAGGGGGCCTTGGCTACACCTTC. Translating it yields CSARDGTGGLGYTF.

The table lists this clonotype with many counts. V is TRBV7-2 and J is TRBJ2-2; TRBD2 matches at 7 bases. J was trimmed by 5 bases and V by 5 bases; bases with no gene match: 11. This CDR3 comprises 16 residues. Germline V lookup: CDR1 SGHTA, CDR2 FQGNSA. CDR3 region: CASSRAGPGGTGELFF. The DNA for the CDR3 is TGTGCCAGCAGCCGCGCCGGGCCCGGGGGGACCGGGGAGCTGTTTTTT.

Regarding this clonotype: One end of the junction does not line up with germline, which may come from a read error. The CDR3 nucleotides read TGTGCCAGCGGTTTAAGTGGGACAGGGGTATACGAGCAGTACTTC. Translating it yields CASGLSGTGVYEQYF. The chain joins TRBV12-3 or TRBV12-4 to TRBJ2-7; 10 bases line up with TRBD1. The CDR3 is 15 residues long.

This clonotype was recorded at least ten times. The chain has TRBV2 and TRBJ1-2; D gene ambiguous. In germline, CDR1 is SNHLY, CDR2 FYNNEI. V lost 2 bases and J 3 bases, leaving 13 bases between the germline ends. CDR3 size: 15 residues. In DNA, the CDR3 is TGTGCCAGCAGTGAAAGACTCAGGCCCTACTATGGCTACACCTTC. Translation: CASSERLRPYYGYTF.

Ten or more counts support this clonotype. V is TRBV7-6 and J is TRBJ2-2; 10 bases map to TRBD2. Germline V lookup: CDR1 SGHVS, CDR2 FNYEAQ. Trimming cost V 3 bases and J 5 bases; bases outside gene matches: 9. This CDR3 spans 17 amino acids. CDR3 in amino acids: CASSFSLAGVRTGELFF. The CDR3 DNA follows: TGTGCCAGCAGCTTCTCCCTAGCGGGAGTAAGAACCGGGGAGCTGTTTTTT.

At least ten counts were recorded for this clonotype. The rearrangement uses TRBV25-1 and TRBJ1-6; the D gene is possibly TRBD1 (6 bases). CDR3 length: 15 residues. CDR1 is MGHDK and CDR2 is SYGVNS in the germline V gene. V lost 6 bases to trimming and J lost 8 bases, with 17 bases between them. This chain's CDR3 is CASREGGFYYSPLHF. Written as DNA, the CDR3 is TGTGCCAGCAGAGAGGGGGGGTTTTACTATTCACCCCTCCACTTT.

This clonotype was observed a few times. This chain connects TRBV24-1 to TRBJ1-2; D perhaps matches TRBD1 (5 bases). Trimming left V 5 bases short and J 7 bases short, with 22 bases between. Looked up from germline, CDR1 is KGHDR and CDR2 is SFDVKD. The CDR3 is made up of 16 amino acids. The CDR3 region is CATSGRGTGSEGGYTF. CDR3 in DNA: TGTGCCACCAGTGGAAGGGGCACGGGTTCGGAAGGTGGCTACACCTTC.

This clonotype was found many times. The genes are TRBV7-9 and TRBJ2-1, with 9 positions matching TRBD2. The J segment lost 0 bases and the V segment lost 3 bases, leaving 3 bases of the junction unmatched. Germline V lookup: CDR1 SEHNR, CDR2 FQNEAQ (reference sequence). There are 16 residues in the CDR3. Here the CDR3 reads CASSFRTSDSYNEQFF. In DNA, the CDR3 is TGTGCCAGCAGCTTCCGGACTAGCGACTCCTACAATGAGCAGTTCTTC.

Ten or more counts support this clonotype. The chain has TRBV18 and TRBJ2-5, with D uncertain. V lost 3 bases, J lost 1 base, and 6 bases lay in between. This CDR3 comprises 13 residues. CDR1 is KGHSH and CDR2 is LQKENI in the germline V gene. The CDR3 protein is CASSPQPQETQYF. As DNA, the CDR3 is TGTGCCAGCTCACCGCAGCCCCAAGAGACCCAGTACTTC.

Notes on this clonotype: A read error may explain this, as a much larger clone is one base away. The rearrangement links TRBV7-8 to TRBJ1-2; 7 bases are a match to TRBD1. The CDR3 contains 14 residues. Per germline, CDR1 SGHVS and CDR2 FQNEAQ. CDR3 sequence reads: CASSLLGQPYGYAF. The CDR3 DNA is TGTGCCAGCAGCTTACTGGGACAGCCCTATGGCTACGCCTTC.

The rearrangement uses TRBV20-1 and TRBJ2-1; TRBD2 agrees at 7 bases. Germline V gene data show CDR1 as DFQATT and CDR2 as SNEGSKA (reference sequence). The CDR3 has 17 residues. Trimming at V came to 3 bases and at J to 6 bases, leaving 17 bases not matched to a gene. CDR3 nucleotide sequence: TGCAGTGCTAGGGGTCCCTTTATGCTAGCGGCCCTCAATGAGCAGTTCTTC. Translating gives CSARGPFMLAALNEQFF.

This clonotype was counted ten times or more. The chain carries TRBV7-2 and TRBJ2-7; D remains ambiguous. Germline V gives CDR1 SGHTA, CDR2 FQGNSA. V was clipped by 5 bases and J by 5 bases, with 19 bases between them. CDR3 length equals 15 residues. The CDR3 coding sequence is TGTGCCAGCAGCCCCCTCGTCCTCCGGGTCCACGAGCAGTACTTC. Translated, it gives CASSPLVLRVHEQYF. The variable domain in full, completed from reference TRBV7-2 and TRBJ2-7, reads GAGVSQSPSNKVTEKGKDVELRCDPISGHTALYWYRQSLGQGLEFLIYFQGNSAPDKSGLPSDRFSAERTGGSVSTLTIQRTQQEDSAVYLCASSPLVLRVHEQYFGPGTRLTVT.

At least ten counts were recorded for this clonotype. The rearrangement uses TRBV20-1 and TRBJ1-5, with a weak D call TRBD1 (5 bases). The CDR3 is 14 amino acids. Trimming took off 5 bases at V and 0 bases at J, with 11 bases between the two ends. The germline V gene has CDR1 DFQATT and CDR2 SNEGSKA (reference sequence). CDR3 sequence: CSAGGGYSNQPQHF. The DNA for the CDR3 is TGCAGTGCTGGTGGGGGGTATAGCAATCAGCCCCAGCATTTT.

This clonotype was seen many times. This rearrangement joins TRBV19 to TRBJ2-2; D is uncertain. Trimming stripped 10 bases from V and 5 bases from J, with 14 bases between. CDR3 length equals 13 residues. Germline lookup yields CDR1 LNHDA and CDR2 SQIVND (reference sequence). CDR3 DNA sequence: TGTGCCACCGGATCCGCTCCAACCGGGGAGCTGTTTTTT. Its translation: CATGSAPTGELFF.

This clonotype was found many times. The chain has TRBV7-6 and TRBJ1-2, with D possibly being TRBD1 (5 bases). The CDR3 consists of 13 residues. V shed 7 bases and J shed 8 bases, with 17 bases lying between them. Germline V gene sequence: CDR1 SGHVS, CDR2 FNYEAQ. This chain's CDR3 is CASTDPRGEGYTF. CDR3 nucleotide sequence: TGTGCCAGCACCGACCCCCGAGGGGAAGGCTACACCTTC.

This CDR3 reads CASSFSAGGGYTF. DNA of the CDR3: TGTGCCAGCAGTTTTTCGGCAGGGGGTGGCTACACCTTC. V is TRBV27 and J is TRBJ1-2; 7 nucleotides line up with TRBD1. The CDR3 is 13 residues long. The germline CDR1 and CDR2 sequences are MNHEY and SMNVEV (reference sequence). The V segment lost 3 bases and the J segment 7 bases; nucleotides outside the gene matches: 5.

The sample holds many counts of this clonotype. The chain joins TRBV7-2 to TRBJ1-5; no reliable D call. The CDR3 consists of 16 residues. The germline CDR1 and CDR2 sequences are SGHTA and FQGNSA. V lost 5 bases, J lost 0 bases, and 14 bases lay in between. The DNA of the CDR3 is TGTGCCAGCAGCCCGGGCCCCCCTTATAGCAATCAGCCCCAGCATTTT. Translating gives CASSPGPPYSNQPQHF.